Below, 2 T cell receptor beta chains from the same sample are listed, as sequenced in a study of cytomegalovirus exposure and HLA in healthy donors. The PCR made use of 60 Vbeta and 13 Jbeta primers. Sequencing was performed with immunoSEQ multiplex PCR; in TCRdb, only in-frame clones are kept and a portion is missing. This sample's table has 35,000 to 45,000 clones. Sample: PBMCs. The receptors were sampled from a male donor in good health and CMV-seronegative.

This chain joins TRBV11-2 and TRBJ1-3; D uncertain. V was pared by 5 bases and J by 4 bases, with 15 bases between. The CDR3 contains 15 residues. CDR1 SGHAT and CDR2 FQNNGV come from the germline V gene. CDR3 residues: CASSPRRLGGNTIYF. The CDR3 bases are TGTGCCAGCAGCCCCCGGAGGCTCGGGGGAAACACCATATATTTT.

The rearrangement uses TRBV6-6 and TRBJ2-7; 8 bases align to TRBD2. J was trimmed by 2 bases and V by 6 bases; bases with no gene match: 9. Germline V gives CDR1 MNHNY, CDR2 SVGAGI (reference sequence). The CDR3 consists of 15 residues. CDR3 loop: CASSQAGEGPYEQYF. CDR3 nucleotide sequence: TGTGCCAGCAGCCAAGCGGGAGAGGGCCCCTACGAGCAGTACTTC.